These 14 T cell receptor beta chains were all obtained from the same sample, sequenced in a study of PD-1 blockade in mismatch repair-deficient tumors. Measured with immunoSEQ multiplex PCR; TCRdb has only the in-frame clones, and not every one. The sample consists of 120,000 or so clones, 86% of them appearing once. The specimen comprised peripheral blood, sampled 44 weeks after starting pembrolizumab. These receptors were obtained from an adult with mismatch repair-deficient cancer.

V is TRBV19 and J is TRBJ2-7, with TRBD1 matching 7 bases. Germline lookup yields CDR1 LNHDA and CDR2 SQIVND (reference sequence). CDR3 size: 13 residues. V dropped 5 bases and J dropped 3; count of bases not matched to a gene: 4. CDR3 amino acids: CASSGRQGYEQYF. CDR3 in DNA: TGTGCCAGTAGTGGTAGACAGGGCTACGAGCAGTACTTC.

This rearrangement joins TRBV28 to TRBJ2-3; 7 nucleotides agree with TRBD2. The V segment lost 4 bases and the J segment 0 bases; nucleotides outside the gene matches: 7. The CDR3 contains 16 residues. The germline V gene encodes CDR1 MDHEN and CDR2 SYDVKM. The CDR3 nucleotides read TGTGCCAGCAGTTCGCCGGGAGGAGGTAGCACAGATACGCAGTATTTT. This sequence encodes CASSSPGGGSTDTQYF.

The chain has TRBV5-4 and TRBJ2-1, with D perhaps TRBD2 (6 bases). The CDR3 loop spans 11 amino acids. V was trimmed by 3 bases and J by 9 bases, leaving 7 bases between them. Germline V gives CDR1 SGHNT, CDR2 YYREEE (reference sequence). The CDR3 region has the DNA TGTGCCAGCAGCTGGGGACTTGAGCAGTTCTTC. Translation: CASSWGLEQFF.

The chain has TRBV15 and TRBJ2-5, with 7 bases that match TRBD1. V was pared by 6 bases and J by 3 bases, with 4 bases of the junction left unmatched. The CDR3 consists of 13 residues. From germline, CDR1 is LNHNV and CDR2 YYDKDF (reference sequence). As DNA, the CDR3 is TGTGCCACCAGATCCACAGGGGAAGAGACCCAGTACTTC. Protein sequence: CATRSTGEETQYF.

The chain couples TRBV6-5 to TRBJ2-1; TRBD2 aligns across 9 bases. The CDR3 is 14 amino acids. J gave up 6 bases and V 4 bases, and 4 bases lay outside the gene matches. Germline-derived CDR1 and CDR2 are MNHEY and SVGAGI. CDR3 residues: CASSWSSGINEQFF. The DNA of the CDR3 is TGTGCCAGCAGTTGGTCTAGCGGGATCAATGAGCAGTTCTTC.

This clone was detected once. The V gene is TRBV7-2, the J gene TRBJ2-1; perhaps TRBD1 as D (5 bases). Trimming pared 5 bases from V and 5 bases from J, leaving 19 bases between. CDR3 length: 16 residues. Looked up from germline, CDR1 is SGHTA and CDR2 is FQGNSA. CDR3 sequence: CASSATTGTSNNEQFF. The CDR3, as DNA: TGTGCCAGCAGCGCAACCACAGGCACCAGTAACAATGAGCAGTTCTTC.

The chain recombines TRBV7-8 with TRBJ2-5; TRBD2 agrees at 8 bases. Germline V gives CDR1 SGHVS, CDR2 FQNEAQ. The J segment lost 10 bases and the V segment lost 5 bases, leaving 12 bases of the junction unmatched. This CDR3 is built from 14 residues. The CDR3 nucleotides are TGTGCCAGCAGCCCCCGGTCTAGCGGGTGGGACCAGTACTTC. It translates to CASSPRSSGWDQYF. Full variable domain (remainder filled in from reference TRBV7-8 and TRBJ2-5): GAGVSQSPRYKVAKRGQDVALRCDPISGHVSLFWYQQALGQGPEFLTYFQNEAQLDKSGLPSDRFFAERPEGSVSTLKIQRTQQEDSAVYLCASSPRSSGWDQYFGPGTRLLVL.

CDR3 bases: TGTGCCAGCAGCTTAAAAGGTTGGGAGGGGGCGCGAGAGACCCAGTACTTC. Translating it yields CASSLKGWEGARETQYF. This chain links TRBV13 with TRBJ2-5; tentatively, D is TRBD1 or TRBD2 (7 bases each). The V end was cut by 2 bases, the J end by 4 bases, with 20 bases between. This CDR3 comprises 17 residues. The germline V gene encodes CDR1 PRHDT and CDR2 FYEKMQ (reference sequence).

The genes are TRBV7-3 and TRBJ1-2, with TRBD1 matching over 10 bases. The germline V gene has CDR1 SGHTA and CDR2 FQGTGA. The CDR3 is made up of 17 amino acids. Unmatched junction bases numbered 16, after V lost 5 bases and J lost 7 bases. The CDR3 nucleotides are TGTGCCAGCAGCGCGACAGGGGGCGCCGGGGGGAGAGGTGGCTACACCTTC. Its translation is CASSATGGAGGRGGYTF.

The genes are TRBV9 and TRBJ2-2; tentative D call: TRBD2 (5 bases). Germline V gene data show CDR1 as SGDLS and CDR2 as YYNGEE. CDR3 size: 15 residues. The V end lost 3 bases, the J end lost 2 bases, and 11 bases lay between the germline ends. CDR3 region: CASSGGASNTGELFF. The CDR3 DNA reads as TGTGCCAGCAGCGGGGGAGCTAGCAACACCGGGGAGCTGTTTTTT.

The V call is TRBV2, the J call TRBJ2-3; D could derive from TRBD1 or TRBD2 (5 bases each). CDR1 and CDR2 (germline): SNHLY, FYNNEI. CDR3 size: 15 residues. Trimming pared 6 bases from V and 6 bases from J, leaving 19 bases between. The CDR3 loop is CASRGNPRWDDTQYF. Written as DNA, the CDR3 is TGTGCCAGCAGGGGGAACCCAAGATGGGACGATACGCAGTATTTT.

This clone was picked up one time. V is TRBV9 and J is TRBJ2-2; a possible D gene is TRBD2 (6 bases). V gave up 4 bases and J gave up 7 bases, with 11 bases separating them. The CDR3 consists of 13 residues. Germline loops: CDR1 SGDLS, CDR2 YYNGEE. CDR3 region: CASSLSGGGELFF. CDR3 DNA sequence: TGTGCCAGCAGCCTTAGCGGAGGCGGGGAGCTGTTTTTT.

The chain joins TRBV9 to TRBJ1-2, with D perhaps matching TRBD1 (6 bases). The germline V gene encodes CDR1 SGDLS and CDR2 YYNGEE. V was cut by 0 bases and J by 4 bases, with 13 bases left in between. The CDR3 runs 15 residues. CDR3 loop: CASSVEGGPIYGYTF. CDR3 nucleotides: TGTGCCAGCAGCGTAGAGGGGGGCCCCATCTATGGCTACACCTTC. Using reference TRBV9 and TRBJ1-2 for the parts outside the CDR3, the full variable domain is DSGVTQTPKHLITATGQRVTLRCSPRSGDLSVYWYQQSLDQGLQFLIQYYNGEERAKGNILERFSAQQFPDLHSELNLSSLELGDSALYFCASSVEGGPIYGYTFGSGTRLTVV.

The rearrangement uses TRBV4-3 and TRBJ2-2, with D perhaps matching TRBD1 (6 bases). This CDR3 region has 16 residues. V was clipped by 1 base and J by 3 bases, with 12 bases between them. Looked up from germline, CDR1 is LGHNA and CDR2 is YSLEER. CDR3 protein: CASSQVSDSDTGELFF. DNA of the CDR3: TGCGCCAGCAGCCAAGTTTCGGACAGCGACACCGGGGAGCTGTTTTTT.